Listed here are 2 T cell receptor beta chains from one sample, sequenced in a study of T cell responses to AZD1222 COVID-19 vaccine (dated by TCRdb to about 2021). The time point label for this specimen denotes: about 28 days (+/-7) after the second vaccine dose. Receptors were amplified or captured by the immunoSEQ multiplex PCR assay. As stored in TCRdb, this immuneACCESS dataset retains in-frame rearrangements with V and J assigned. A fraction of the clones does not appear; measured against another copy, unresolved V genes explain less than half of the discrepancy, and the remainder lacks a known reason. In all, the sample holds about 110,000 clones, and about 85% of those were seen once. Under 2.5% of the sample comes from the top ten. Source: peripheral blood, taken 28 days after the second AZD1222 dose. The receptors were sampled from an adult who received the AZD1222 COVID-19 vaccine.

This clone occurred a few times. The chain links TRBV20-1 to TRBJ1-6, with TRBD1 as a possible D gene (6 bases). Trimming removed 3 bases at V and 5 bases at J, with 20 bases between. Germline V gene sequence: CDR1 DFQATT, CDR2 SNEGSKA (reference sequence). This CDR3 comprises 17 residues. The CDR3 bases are TGCAGTGCTAGTTCCCCAGGCGGGGGGACAAATAATTCACCCCTCCACTTT. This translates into CSASSPGGGTNNSPLHF.

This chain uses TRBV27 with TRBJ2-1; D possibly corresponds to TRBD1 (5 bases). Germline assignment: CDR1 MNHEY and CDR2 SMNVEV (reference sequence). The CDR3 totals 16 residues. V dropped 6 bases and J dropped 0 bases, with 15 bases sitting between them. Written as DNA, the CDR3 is TGTGCCAGCAGCTATGACAGCCTAGACTCCTACAATGAGCAGTTCTTC. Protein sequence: CASSYDSLDSYNEQFF.